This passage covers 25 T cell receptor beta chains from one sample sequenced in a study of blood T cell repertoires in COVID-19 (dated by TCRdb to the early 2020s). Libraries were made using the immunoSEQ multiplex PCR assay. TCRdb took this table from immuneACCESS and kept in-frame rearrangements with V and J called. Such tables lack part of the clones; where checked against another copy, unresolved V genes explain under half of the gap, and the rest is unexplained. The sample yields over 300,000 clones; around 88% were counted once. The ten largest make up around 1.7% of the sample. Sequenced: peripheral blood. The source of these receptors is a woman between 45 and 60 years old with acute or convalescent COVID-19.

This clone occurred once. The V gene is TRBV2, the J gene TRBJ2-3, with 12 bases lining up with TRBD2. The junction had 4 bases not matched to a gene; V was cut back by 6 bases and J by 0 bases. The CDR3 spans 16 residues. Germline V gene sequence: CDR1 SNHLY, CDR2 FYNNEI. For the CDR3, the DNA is TGTGCCAGCAGCCCGGGACTAGCGGGTAGCACAGATACGCAGTATTTT. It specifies CASSPGLAGSTDTQYF.

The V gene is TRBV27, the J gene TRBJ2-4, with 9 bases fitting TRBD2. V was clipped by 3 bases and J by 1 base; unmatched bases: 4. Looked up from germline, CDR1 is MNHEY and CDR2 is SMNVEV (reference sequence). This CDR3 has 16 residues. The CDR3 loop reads CASSFNLAGAKNIQYF. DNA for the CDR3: TGTGCCAGCAGTTTCAATCTAGCGGGGGCCAAAAACATTCAGTACTTC.

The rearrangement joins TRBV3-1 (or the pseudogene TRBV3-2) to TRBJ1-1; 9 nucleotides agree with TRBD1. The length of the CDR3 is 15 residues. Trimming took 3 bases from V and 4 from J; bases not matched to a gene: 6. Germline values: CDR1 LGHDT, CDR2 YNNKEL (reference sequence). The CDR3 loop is CASSQWDREGTEAFF. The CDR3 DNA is TGTGCCAGCAGCCAGTGGGACAGGGAGGGCACTGAAGCTTTCTTT.

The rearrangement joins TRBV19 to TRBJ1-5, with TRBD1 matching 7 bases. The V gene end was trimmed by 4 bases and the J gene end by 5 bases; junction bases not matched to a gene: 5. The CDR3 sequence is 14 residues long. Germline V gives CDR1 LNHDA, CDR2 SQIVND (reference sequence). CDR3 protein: CASSTTGYDQPQHF. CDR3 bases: TGTGCCAGTAGTACGACAGGGTACGATCAGCCCCAGCATTTT.

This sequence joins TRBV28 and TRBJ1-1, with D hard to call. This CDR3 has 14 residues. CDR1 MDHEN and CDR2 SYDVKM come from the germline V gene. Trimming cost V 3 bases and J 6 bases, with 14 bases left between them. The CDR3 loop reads CASSFRPGISEAFF. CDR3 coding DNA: TGTGCCAGCAGTTTTCGACCGGGGATATCTGAAGCTTTCTTT. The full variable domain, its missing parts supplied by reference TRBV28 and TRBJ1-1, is DVKVTQSSRYLVKRTGEKVFLECVQDMDHENMFWYRQDPGLGLRLIYFSYDVKMKEKGDIPEGYSVSREKKERFSLILESASTNQTSMYLCASSFRPGISEAFFGQGTRLTVV.

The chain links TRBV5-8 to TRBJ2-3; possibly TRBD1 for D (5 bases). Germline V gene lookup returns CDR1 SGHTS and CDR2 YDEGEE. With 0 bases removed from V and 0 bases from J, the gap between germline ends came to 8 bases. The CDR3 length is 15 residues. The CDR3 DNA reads TGTGCCAGCAGCTTGGGCAGGGCTAGCACAGATACGCAGTATTTT. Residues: CASSLGRASTDTQYF.

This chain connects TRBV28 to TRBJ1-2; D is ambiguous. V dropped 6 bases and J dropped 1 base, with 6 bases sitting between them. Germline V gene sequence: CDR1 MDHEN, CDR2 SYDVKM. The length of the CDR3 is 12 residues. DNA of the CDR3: TGTGCCAGCAGGCTGAGTAACTATGGCTACACCTTC. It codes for CASRLSNYGYTF.

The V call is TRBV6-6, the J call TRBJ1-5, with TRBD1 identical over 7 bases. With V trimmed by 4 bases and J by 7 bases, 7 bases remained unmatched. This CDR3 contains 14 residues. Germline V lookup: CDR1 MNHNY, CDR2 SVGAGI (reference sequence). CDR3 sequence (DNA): TGTGCCAGCAGTTCTTTTTCAGGGGGACAGCCCCAGCATTTT. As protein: CASSSFSGGQPQHF.

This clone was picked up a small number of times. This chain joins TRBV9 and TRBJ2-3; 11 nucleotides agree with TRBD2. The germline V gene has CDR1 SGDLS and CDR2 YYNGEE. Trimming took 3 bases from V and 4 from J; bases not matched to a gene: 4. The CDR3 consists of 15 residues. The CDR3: CASSGSGRAADTQYF. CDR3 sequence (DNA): TGTGCCAGCAGCGGTAGCGGGAGGGCCGCAGATACGCAGTATTTT.

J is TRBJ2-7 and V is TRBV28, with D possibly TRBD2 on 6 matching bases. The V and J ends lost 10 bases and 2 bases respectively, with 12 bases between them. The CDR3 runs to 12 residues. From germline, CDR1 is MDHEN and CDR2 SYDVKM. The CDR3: CATTTRTYEQYF. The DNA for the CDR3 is TGTGCCACCACGACTAGGACCTACGAGCAGTACTTC.

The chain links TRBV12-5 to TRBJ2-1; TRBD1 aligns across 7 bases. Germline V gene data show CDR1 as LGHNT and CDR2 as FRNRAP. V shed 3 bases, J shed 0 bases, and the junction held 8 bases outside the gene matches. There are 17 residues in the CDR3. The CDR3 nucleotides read TGTGCTAGTGGTTTTTCATCCCGGGACAGCTCCTACAATGAGCAGTTCTTC. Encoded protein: CASGFSSRDSSYNEQFF. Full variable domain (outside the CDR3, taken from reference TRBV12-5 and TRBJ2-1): DARVTQTPRHKVTEMGQEVTMRCQPILGHNTVFWYRQTMMQGLELLAYFRNRAPLDDSGMPKDRFSAEMPDATLATLKIQPSEPRDSAVYFCASGFSSRDSSYNEQFFGPGTRLTVL.

The CDR3 DNA reads as TGTGCCACCAGTGATCGGGACGGCGGGGTCACAGATACGCAGTATTTT. Translated: CATSDRDGGVTDTQYF. The chain links TRBV24-1 to TRBJ2-3; possible D gene TRBD2, 6 bases. The CDR3 consists of 16 residues. Deletions cut 3 bases from V and 2 bases from J, with 14 bases between. The V gene's germline CDR1 is KGHDR and CDR2 SFDVKD.

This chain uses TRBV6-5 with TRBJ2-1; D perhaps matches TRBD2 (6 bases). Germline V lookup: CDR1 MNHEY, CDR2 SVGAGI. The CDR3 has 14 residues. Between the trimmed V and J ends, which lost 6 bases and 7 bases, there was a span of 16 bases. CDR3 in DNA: TGTGCCAGCAGGGCTAGCGCCAATAGAAATGAGCAGTTCTTC. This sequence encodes CASRASANRNEQFF.

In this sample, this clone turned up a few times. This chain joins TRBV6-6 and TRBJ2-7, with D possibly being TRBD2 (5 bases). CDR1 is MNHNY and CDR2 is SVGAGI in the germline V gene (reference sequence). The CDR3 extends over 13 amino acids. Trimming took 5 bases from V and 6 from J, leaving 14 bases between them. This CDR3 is CASSKPPAGEQYF. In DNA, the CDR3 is TGTGCCAGCAGTAAACCGCCCGCGGGCGAGCAGTACTTC.

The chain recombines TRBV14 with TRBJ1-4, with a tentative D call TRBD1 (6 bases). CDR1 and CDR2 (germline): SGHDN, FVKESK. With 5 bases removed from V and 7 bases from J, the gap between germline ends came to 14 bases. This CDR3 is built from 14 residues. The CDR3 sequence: CASSYGLGGEKLFF. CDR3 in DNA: TGTGCCAGCAGCTACGGACTAGGGGGTGAAAAACTGTTTTTT.

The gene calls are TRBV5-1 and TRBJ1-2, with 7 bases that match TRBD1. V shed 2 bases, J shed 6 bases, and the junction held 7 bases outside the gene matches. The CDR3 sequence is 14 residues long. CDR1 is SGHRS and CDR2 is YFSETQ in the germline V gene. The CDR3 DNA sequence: TGCGCCAGCAGCTTAACAGGGGAATGGAATGGCTACACCTTC. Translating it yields CASSLTGEWNGYTF.

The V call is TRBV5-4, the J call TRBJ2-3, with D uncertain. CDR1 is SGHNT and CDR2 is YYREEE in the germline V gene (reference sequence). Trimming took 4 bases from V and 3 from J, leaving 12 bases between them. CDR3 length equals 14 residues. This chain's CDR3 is CASSPSDPTDTQYF. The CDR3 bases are TGTGCCAGCAGCCCAAGCGACCCGACAGATACGCAGTATTTT.

CDR3 sequence reads: CATSLPTRFGGTDTQYF. In nucleotides, the CDR3 is TGTGCCACCAGTTTACCCACTAGGTTTGGCGGCACAGATACGCAGTATTTT. The V call is TRBV24-1, the J call TRBJ2-3, with TRBD2 as a possible D gene (5 bases). The CDR3 length is 17 residues. Germline V gene sequence: CDR1 KGHDR, CDR2 SFDVKD. The germline V and J ends were trimmed by 6 bases and 1 base, with 19 bases remaining between them.

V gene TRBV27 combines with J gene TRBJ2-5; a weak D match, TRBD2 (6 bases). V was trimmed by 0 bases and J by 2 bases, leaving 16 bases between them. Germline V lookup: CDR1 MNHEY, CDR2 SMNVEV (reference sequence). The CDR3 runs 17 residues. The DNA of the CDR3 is TGTGCCAGCAGTTTATCGGGGAGGCTAGCGATACAAGAGACCCAGTACTTC. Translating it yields CASSLSGRLAIQETQYF.

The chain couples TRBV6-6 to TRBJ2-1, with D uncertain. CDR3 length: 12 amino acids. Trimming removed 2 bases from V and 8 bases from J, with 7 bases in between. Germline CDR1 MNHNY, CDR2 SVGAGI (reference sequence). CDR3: CASSYGTDEQFF. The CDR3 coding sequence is TGTGCCAGCAGTTACGGTACAGATGAGCAGTTCTTC.

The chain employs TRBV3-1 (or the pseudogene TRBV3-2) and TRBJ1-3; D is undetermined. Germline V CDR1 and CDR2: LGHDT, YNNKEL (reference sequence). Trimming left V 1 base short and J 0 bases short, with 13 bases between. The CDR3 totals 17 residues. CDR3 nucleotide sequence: TGTGCCAGCAGCCAAGGTTTGCAGCGTTTCTCTGGAAACACCATATATTTT. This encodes CASSQGLQRFSGNTIYF.

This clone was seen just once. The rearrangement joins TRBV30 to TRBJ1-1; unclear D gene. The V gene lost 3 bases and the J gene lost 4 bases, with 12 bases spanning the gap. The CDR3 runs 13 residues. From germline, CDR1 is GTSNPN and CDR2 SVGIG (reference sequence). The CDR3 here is CAWSMRGSTEAFF. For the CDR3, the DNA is TGTGCCTGGAGCATGAGAGGGAGCACTGAAGCTTTCTTT.

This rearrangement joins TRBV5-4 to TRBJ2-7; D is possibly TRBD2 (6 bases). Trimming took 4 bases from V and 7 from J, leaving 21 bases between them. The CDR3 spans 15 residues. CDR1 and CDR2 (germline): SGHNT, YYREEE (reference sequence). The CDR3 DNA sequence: TGTGCCAGCAGCGGGGGGACGTCCTACCTTAGGGAGCAGTACTTC. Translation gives CASSGGTSYLREQYF.

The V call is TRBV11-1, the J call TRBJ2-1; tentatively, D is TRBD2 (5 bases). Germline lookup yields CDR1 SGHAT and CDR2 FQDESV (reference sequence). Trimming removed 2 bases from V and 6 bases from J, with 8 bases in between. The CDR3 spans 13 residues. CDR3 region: CASSLFRGNEQFF. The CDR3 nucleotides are TGTGCCAGCAGCTTATTCCGGGGCAATGAGCAGTTCTTC.

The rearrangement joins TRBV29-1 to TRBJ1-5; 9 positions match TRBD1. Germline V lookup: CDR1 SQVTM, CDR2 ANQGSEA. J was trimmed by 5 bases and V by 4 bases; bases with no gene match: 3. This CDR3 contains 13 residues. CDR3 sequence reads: CSVGQGGDQPQHF. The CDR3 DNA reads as TGCAGCGTTGGACAGGGGGGGGATCAGCCCCAGCATTTT.